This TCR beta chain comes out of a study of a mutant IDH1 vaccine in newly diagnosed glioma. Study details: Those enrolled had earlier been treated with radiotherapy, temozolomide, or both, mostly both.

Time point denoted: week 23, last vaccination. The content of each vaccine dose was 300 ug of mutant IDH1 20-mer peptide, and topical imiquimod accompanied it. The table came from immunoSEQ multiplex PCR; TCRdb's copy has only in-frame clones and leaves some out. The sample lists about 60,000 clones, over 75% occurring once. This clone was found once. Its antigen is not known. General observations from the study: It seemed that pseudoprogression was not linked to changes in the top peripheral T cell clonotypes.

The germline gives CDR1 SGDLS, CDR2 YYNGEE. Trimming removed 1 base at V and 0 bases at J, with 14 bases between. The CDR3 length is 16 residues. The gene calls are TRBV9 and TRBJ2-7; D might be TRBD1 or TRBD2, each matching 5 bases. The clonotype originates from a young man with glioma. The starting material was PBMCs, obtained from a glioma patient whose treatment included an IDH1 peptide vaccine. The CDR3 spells CASSVRGDAGSYEQYF. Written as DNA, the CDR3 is TGTGCCAGCAGCGTAAGGGGAGATGCAGGCTCCTACGAGCAGTACTTC.